A single T cell receptor beta chain is shown here with its context. The CDR3 is 14 residues long. Germline CDR1 MNHNS, CDR2 SASEGT. Trimming at V came to 8 bases and at J to 4 bases, leaving 9 bases not matched to a gene. Produced via immunoSEQ multiplex PCR; TCRdb's table is partial and in-frame only. This sample carries about 20,000 clones, about 89% of them seen once, and the ten largest clones take 1.5% to 2%. This sample is drawn from a study of monozygotic twins with cystic fibrosis. The V call is TRBV6-1, the J call TRBJ1-1, with 8 nucleotides matching TRBD1. Sequenced input: blood. The origin of this receptor is a girl aged 2-15 years with cystic fibrosis. The CDR3 region has the DNA TGTGCCAGCCGAGGGCAGGGGGCCCGCACTGAAGCTTTCTTT. Its translation is CASRGQGARTEAFF.